This record looks at one T cell receptor (beta chain) sequence and its context. This CDR3 region has 17 residues. V lost 4 bases to trimming and J lost 8 bases; unmatched junction nucleotides: 15. CDR1 KGHDR and CDR2 SFDVKD come from the germline V gene. The data stem from a study of blood T cell repertoires in COVID-19. Overall study: The study drew acute and convalescent COVID-19 samples from the United States, Italy and Spain. PBMCs, B-cell-depleted T cells, or T cells were the source of the cDNA or gDNA that made up the material.

Original processing notes: Reference gene primer amplification yielded estimated nucleated cell counts. Sequencing used immunoSEQ multiplex PCR; TCRdb keeps in-frame clones, though not all of them. V and J calls and clone size are copied from that table; D and trimming were computed from the DNA. The profile covers around 160,000 clones, with 80% to 90% appearing a single time and roughly 8% taken by the ten largest. One Seattle source followed patients from active infection through their disease course. The chain is built from TRBV24-1 and TRBJ2-1; 8 bases align to TRBD2. Sequenced material: peripheral blood. The sequence came from a woman aged 55 to 70 with COVID-19, enrolled during active disease. The CDR3 coding sequence is TGTGCCACCAGTGACCCCACTTCCGGGGGGGCCCATGATGAGCAGTTCTTC. Its translation: CATSDPTSGGAHDEQFF.